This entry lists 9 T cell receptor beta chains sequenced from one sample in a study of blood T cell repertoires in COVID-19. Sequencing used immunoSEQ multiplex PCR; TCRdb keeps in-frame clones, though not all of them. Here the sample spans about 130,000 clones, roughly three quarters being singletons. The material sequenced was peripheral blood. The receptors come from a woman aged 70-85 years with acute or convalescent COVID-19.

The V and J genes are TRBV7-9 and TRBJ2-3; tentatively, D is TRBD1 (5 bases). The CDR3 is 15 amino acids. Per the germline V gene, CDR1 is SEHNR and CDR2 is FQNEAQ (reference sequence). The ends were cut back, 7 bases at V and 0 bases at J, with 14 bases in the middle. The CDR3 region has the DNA TGTGCCAGCAACCTAGGGGAAGGTAGCACAGATACGCAGTATTTT. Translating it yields CASNLGEGSTDTQYF.

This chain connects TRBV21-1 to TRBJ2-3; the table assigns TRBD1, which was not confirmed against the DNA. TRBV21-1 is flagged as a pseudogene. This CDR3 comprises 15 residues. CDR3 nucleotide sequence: TGTGCCAGCAGGGGCCCCGGGACAGGGACGGATACGCAGTATTTT. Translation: CASRGPGTGTDTQYF.

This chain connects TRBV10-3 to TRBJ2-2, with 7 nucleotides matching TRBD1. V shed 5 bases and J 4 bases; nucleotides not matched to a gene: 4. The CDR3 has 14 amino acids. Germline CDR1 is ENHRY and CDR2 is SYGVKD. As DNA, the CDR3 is TGTGCCATCAGTACGGGACAGACCACCGGGGAGCTGTTTTTT. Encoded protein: CAISTGQTTGELFF.

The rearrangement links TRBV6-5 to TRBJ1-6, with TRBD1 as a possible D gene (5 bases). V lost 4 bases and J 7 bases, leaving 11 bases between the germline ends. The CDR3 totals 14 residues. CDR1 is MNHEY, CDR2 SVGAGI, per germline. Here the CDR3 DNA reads TGTGCCAGCAGTTCTGACAGTCGGAATTCACCCCTCCACTTT. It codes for CASSSDSRNSPLHF.

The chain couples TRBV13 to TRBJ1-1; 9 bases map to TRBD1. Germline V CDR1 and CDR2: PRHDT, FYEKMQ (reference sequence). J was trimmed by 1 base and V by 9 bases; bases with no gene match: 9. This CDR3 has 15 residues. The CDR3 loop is CASLRGQGRNTEAFF. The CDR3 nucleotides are TGTGCCAGTCTACGGGGACAGGGTCGGAACACTGAAGCTTTCTTT.

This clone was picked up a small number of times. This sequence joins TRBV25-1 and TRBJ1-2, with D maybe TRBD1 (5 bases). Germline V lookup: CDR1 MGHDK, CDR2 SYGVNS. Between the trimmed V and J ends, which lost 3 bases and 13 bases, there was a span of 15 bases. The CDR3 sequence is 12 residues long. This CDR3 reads CASSDRGMGLTF. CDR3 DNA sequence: TGTGCCAGCAGTGATCGGGGGATGGGTCTCACCTTC.

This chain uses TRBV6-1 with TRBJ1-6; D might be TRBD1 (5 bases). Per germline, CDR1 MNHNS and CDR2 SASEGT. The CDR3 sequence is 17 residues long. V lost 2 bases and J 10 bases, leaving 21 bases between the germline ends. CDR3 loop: CASSENPGGISYSPLHF. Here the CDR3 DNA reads TGTGCCAGCAGTGAAAACCCTGGGGGGATTAGTTACTCACCCCTCCACTTT.

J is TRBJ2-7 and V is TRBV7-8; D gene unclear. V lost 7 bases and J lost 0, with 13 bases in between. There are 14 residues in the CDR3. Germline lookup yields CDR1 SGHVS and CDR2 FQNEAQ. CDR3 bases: TGTGCCAGCACCAACCCAGAAAGCTCCTACGAGCAGTACTTC. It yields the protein CASTNPESSYEQYF.

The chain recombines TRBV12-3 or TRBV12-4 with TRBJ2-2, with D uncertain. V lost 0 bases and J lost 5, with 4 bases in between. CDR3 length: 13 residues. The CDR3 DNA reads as TGTGCCAGCAGTTTAGCATCGACCGGGGAGCTGTTTTTT. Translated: CASSLASTGELFF.